These T cell receptor beta chains were read from a single sample in a study of cytomegalovirus exposure and HLA in healthy donors. Only in-frame clones appear in the TCRdb table, and some are missing; sequencing was by immunoSEQ multiplex PCR. This sample's table reports 95,000 to 150,000 clones. Sequencing was carried out using PBMCs. All receptors derive from a man between 18 and 35 years old in good health and CMV-seronegative. The CDR3 runs from the conserved cysteine through the conserved F or W. The D gene is left open where the match is weak.

v_call	d_call	j_call	cdr3_aa
TRBV6-1	TRBD1	TRBJ2-7	CASRGQATYEQYF
TRBV7-9	-	TRBJ2-1	CASSQTSINSNEQFF
TRBV5-8	-	TRBJ1-5	CASSPRPGKQPQHF
TRBV5-6	TRBD1	TRBJ1-1	CASSETGGAGFTEAFF
TRBV28	-	TRBJ1-5	CASSLSDKPQHF
TRBV10-3	-	TRBJ2-3	CAIKAADTQYF
TRBV2	-	TRBJ1-1	CASSETYQGDTEAFF
TRBV6-7	TRBD1	TRBJ2-1	CASSYSTSGQGYNEQFF
TRBV7-2	-	TRBJ2-7	CASSLGAGPYEQYF
TRBV5-1	-	TRBJ2-7	CASSLAGYSYEQYF
TRBV5-4	TRBD2	TRBJ2-7	CASSWREGYEQYF
TRBV27	-	TRBJ1-1	CASSLWGDEARAFF
TRBV5-5	-	TRBJ1-1	CASSFTVGNTEAFF
TRBV19	-	TRBJ1-1	CAVQGNTEAFF
TRBV11-2	TRBD1	TRBJ1-1	CASSRIQGGTEAFF
TRBV18	TRBD1	TRBJ2-7	CASSPEQGGFVLWYF